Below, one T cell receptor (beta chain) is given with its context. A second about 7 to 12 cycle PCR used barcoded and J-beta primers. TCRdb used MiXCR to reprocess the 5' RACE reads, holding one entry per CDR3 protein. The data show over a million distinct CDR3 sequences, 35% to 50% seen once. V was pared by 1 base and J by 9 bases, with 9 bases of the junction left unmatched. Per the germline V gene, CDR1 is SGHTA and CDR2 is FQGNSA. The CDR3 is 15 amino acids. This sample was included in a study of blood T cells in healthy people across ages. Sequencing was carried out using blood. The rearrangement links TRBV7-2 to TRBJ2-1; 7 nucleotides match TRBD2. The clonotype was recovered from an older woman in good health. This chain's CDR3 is CASSLVPAGRGEQFF. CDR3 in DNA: TGTGCCAGCAGCTTAGTTCCAGCGGGAAGGGGTGAGCAGTTCTTC. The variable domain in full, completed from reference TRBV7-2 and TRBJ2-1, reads GAGVSQSPSNKVTEKGKDVELRCDPISGHTALYWYRQSLGQGLEFLIYFQGNSAPDKSGLPSDRFSAERTGGSVSTLTIQRTQQEDSAVYLCASSLVPAGRGEQFFGPGTRLTVL.